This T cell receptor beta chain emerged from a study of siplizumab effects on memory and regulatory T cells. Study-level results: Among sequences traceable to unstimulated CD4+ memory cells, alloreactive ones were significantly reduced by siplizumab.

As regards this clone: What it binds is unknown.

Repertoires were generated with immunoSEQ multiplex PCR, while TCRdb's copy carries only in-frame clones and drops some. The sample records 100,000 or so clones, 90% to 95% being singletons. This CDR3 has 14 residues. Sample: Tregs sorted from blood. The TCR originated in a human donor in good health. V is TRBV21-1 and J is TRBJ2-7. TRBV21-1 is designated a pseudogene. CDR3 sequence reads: CASFPGGGSYEQYF. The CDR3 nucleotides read TGTGCCAGCTTTCCAGGGGGGGGCTCCTACGAGCAGTACTTC.